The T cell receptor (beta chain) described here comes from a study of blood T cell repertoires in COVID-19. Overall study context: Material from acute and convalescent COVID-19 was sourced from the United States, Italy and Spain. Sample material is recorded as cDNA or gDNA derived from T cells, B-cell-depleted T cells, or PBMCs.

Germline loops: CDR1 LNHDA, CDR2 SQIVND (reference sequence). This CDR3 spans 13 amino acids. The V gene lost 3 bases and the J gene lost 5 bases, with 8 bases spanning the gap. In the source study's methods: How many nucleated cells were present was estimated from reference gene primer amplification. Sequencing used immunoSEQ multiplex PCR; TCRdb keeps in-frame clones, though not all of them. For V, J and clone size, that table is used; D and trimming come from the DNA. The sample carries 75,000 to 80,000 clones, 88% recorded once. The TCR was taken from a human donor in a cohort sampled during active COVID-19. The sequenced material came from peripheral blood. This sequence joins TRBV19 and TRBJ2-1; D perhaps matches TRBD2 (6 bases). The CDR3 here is CASSIGLHNEQFF. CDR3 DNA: TGTGCCAGTAGTATTGGACTACACAATGAGCAGTTCTTC.